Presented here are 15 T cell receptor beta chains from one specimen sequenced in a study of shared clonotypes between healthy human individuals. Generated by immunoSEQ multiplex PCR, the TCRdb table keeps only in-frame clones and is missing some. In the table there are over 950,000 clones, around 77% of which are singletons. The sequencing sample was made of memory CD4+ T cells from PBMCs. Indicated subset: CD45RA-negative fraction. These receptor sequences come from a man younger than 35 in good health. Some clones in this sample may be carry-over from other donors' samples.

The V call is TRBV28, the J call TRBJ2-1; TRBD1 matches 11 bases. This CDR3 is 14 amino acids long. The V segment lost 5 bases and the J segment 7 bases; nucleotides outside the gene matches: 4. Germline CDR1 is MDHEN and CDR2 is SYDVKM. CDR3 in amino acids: CASSGTGGKNEQFF. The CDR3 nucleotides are TGTGCCAGCAGTGGGACAGGGGGGAAGAATGAGCAGTTCTTC.

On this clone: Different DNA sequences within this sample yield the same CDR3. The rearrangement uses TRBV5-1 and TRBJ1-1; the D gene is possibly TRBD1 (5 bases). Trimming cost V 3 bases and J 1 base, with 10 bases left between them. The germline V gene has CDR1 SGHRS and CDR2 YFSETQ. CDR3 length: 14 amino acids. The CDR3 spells CASSWGTANTEAFF. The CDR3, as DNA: TGCGCCAGCAGCTGGGGGACGGCGAACACTGAAGCTTTCTTT.

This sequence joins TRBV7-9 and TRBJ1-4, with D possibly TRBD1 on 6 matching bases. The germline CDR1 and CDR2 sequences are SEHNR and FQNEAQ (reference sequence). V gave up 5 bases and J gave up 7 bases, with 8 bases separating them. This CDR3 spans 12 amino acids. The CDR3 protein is CASSNRVEKLFF. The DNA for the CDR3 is TGTGCCAGCAGCAACAGGGTTGAAAAACTGTTTTTT.

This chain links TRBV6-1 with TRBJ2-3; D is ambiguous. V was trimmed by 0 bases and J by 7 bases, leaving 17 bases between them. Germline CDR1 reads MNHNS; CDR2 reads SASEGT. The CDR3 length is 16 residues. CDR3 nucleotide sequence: TGTGCCAGCAGTGAAGCGCAGGCGCTTGGCCTGAATACGCAGTATTTT. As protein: CASSEAQALGLNTQYF.

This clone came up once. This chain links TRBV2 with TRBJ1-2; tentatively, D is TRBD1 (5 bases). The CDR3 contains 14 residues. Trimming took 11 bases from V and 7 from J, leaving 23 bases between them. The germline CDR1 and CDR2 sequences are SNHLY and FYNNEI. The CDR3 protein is CADLLQGAGGGYTF. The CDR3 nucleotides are TGTGCCGACCTACTTCAGGGCGCCGGGGGTGGCTACACCTTC.

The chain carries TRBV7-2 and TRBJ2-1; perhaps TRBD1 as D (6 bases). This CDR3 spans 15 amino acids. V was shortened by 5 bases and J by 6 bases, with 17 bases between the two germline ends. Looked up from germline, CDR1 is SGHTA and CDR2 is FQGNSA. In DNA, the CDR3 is TGTGCCAGCAGCAAACAGACAGGAGGCCTCAATGAGCAGTTCTTC. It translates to CASSKQTGGLNEQFF. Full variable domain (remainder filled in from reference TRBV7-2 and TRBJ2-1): GAGVSQSPSNKVTEKGKDVELRCDPISGHTALYWYRQSLGQGLEFLIYFQGNSAPDKSGLPSDRFSAERTGGSVSTLTIQRTQQEDSAVYLCASSKQTGGLNEQFFGPGTRLTVL.

CDR3 sequence (DNA): TGTGCCAGCAGCCCAGGGACAGCACTACCGGGAACTGAAGCTTTCTTT. Protein sequence: CASSPGTALPGTEAFF. V usage is TRBV5-4 and J usage is TRBJ1-1, with 7 bases aligning to TRBD1. CDR3 size: 16 residues. The germline V gene encodes CDR1 SGHNT and CDR2 YYREEE (reference sequence). V gave up 4 bases and J gave up 5 bases; unmatched junction bases: 14. Drawing the rest from reference TRBV5-4 and TRBJ1-1, the complete variable domain is ETGVTQSPTHLIKTRGQQVTLRCSSQSGHNTVSWYQQALGQGPQFIFQYYREEENGRGNFPPRFSGLQFPNYSSELNVNALELDDSALYLCASSPGTALPGTEAFFGQGTRLTVV.

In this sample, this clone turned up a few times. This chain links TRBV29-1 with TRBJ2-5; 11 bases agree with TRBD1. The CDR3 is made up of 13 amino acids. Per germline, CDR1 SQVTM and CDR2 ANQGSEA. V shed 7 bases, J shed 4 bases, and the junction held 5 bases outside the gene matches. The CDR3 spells CSGTGGLPETQYF. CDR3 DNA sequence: TGCAGCGGGACAGGGGGCCTCCCAGAGACCCAGTACTTC.

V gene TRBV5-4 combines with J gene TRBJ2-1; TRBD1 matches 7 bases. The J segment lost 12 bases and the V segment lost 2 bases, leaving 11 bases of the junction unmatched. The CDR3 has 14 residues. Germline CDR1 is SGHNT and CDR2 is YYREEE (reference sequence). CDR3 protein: CASSFTGQGVGQFF. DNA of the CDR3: TGTGCCAGCAGCTTTACGGGTCAGGGGGTTGGGCAGTTCTTC.

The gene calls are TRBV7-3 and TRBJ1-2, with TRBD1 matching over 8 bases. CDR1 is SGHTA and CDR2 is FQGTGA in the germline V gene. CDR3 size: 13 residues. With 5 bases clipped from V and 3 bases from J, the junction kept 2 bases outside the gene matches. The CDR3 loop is CASSLQGDYGYTF. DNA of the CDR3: TGTGCCAGCAGCCTACAGGGGGACTATGGCTACACCTTC.

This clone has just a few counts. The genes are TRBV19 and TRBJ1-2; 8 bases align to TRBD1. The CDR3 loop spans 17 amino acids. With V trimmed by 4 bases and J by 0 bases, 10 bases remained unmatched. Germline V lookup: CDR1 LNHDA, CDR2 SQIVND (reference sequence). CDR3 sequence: CASSKTGAHFSNYGYTF. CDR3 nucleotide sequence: TGTGCCAGTAGTAAGACAGGGGCCCACTTTTCTAACTATGGCTACACCTTC.

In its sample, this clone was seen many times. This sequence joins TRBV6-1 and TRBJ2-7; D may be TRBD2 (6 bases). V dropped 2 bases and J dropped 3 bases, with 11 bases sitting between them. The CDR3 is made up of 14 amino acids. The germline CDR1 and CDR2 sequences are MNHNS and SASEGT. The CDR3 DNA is TGTGCCAGCAGTGAACAAGAGGAGGGCTACGAGCAGTACTTC. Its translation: CASSEQEEGYEQYF.

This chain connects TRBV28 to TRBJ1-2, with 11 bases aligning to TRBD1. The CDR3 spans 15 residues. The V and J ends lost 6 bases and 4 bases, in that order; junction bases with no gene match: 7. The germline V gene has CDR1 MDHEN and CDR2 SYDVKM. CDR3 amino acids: CASRNSGTGGYGYTF. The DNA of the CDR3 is TGTGCCAGCAGAAATTCCGGGACAGGGGGCTATGGCTACACCTTC.

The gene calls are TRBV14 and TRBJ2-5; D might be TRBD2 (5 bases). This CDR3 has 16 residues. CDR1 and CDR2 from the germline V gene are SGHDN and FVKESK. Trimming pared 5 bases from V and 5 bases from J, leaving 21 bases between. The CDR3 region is CASSTRRQAGVETQYF. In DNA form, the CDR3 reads TGTGCCAGCAGCACGCGGCGGCAGGCGGGTGTGGAGACCCAGTACTTC. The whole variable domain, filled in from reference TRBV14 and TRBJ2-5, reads EAGVTQFPSHSVIEKGQTVTLRCDPISGHDNLYWYRRVMGKEIKFLLHFVKESKQDESGMPNNRFLAERTGGTYSTLKVQPAELEDSGVYFCASSTRRQAGVETQYFGPGTRLLVL.

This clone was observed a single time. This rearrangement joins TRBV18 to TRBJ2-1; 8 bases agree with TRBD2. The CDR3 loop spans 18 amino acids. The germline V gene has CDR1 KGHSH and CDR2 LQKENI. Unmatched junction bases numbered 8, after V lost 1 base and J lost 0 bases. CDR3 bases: TGTGCCAGCTCACCACTAGGACTAGCAAGACCCTCCTACAATGAGCAGTTCTTC. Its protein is CASSPLGLARPSYNEQFF.